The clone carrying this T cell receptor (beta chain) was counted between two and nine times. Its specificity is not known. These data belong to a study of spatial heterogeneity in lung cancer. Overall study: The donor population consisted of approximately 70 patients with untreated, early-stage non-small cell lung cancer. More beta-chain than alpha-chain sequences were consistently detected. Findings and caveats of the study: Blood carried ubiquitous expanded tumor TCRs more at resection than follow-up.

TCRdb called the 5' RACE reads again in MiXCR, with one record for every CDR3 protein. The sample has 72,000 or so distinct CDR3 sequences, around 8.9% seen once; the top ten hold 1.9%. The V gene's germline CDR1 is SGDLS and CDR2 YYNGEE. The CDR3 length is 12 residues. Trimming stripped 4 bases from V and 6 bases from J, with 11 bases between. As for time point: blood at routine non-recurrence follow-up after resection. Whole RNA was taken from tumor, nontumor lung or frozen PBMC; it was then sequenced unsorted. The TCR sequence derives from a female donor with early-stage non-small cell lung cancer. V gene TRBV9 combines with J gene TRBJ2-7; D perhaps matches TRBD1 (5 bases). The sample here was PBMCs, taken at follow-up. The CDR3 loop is CASSTPQGEQYF. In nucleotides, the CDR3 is TGTGCCAGCAGCACCCCCCAGGGCGAGCAGTACTTC.